Shown below are 30 T cell receptor beta chains from a single sample sequenced in a study of long-term antiretroviral therapy in people with HIV. Researchers ran immunoSEQ v3.0 at survey level. Method: immunoSEQ multiplex PCR; TCRdb's copy keeps in-frame clones and lacks some. The sample includes some 25,000 clones, 86% of them seen just once. This specimen consisted of unsorted PBMCs, obtained 1.2 years after starting antiretroviral therapy. These receptors originate from a man aged 45 to 65 with HIV.

This rearrangement joins TRBV16 to TRBJ1-5, with unresolved D. The V gene lost 4 bases and the J gene lost 4 bases, with 11 bases spanning the gap. The CDR3 extends over 14 amino acids. Germline values: CDR1 KGHSY, CDR2 FQNENV. The CDR3 DNA reads TGTGCCAGCAGCCTCCTCAGATTAAATCAGCCCCAGCATTTT. It yields the protein CASSLLRLNQPQHF. Looking up the rest from reference TRBV16 and TRBJ1-5 gives the full variable domain: GEEVAQTPKHLVRGEGQKAKLYCAPIKGHSYVFWYQQVLKNEFKFLISFQNENVFDETGMPKERFSAKCLPNSPCSLEIQATKLEDSAVYFCASSLLRLNQPQHFGDGTRLSIL.

CDR3 nucleotide sequence: TGCGCCAGCAGCTTGGGCGGCGGGGGACCCGGCAATGAGCAGTTCTTC. It codes for CASSLGGGGPGNEQFF. V usage is TRBV5-1 and J usage is TRBJ2-1, with 7 bases identical to TRBD2. V lost 0 bases to trimming and J lost 6 bases; unmatched junction nucleotides: 9. The CDR3 runs to 16 residues. In germline, CDR1 is SGHRS, CDR2 YFSETQ.

The chain uses TRBV18 and TRBJ2-7, with 8 bases matching TRBD1. Germline V CDR1 and CDR2: KGHSH, LQKENI. The CDR3 consists of 14 residues. The trim removed 8 bases at V and 5 bases at J, leaving 11 bases unmatched. In DNA, the CDR3 is TGTGCCAGCACCGCAGGACAGGGTGCGCACGAGCAGTACTTC. It yields the protein CASTAGQGAHEQYF.

The chain recombines TRBV19 with TRBJ2-7, with D perhaps given as TRBD1 or TRBD2 (5 bases each). The germline gives CDR1 LNHDA, CDR2 SQIVND (reference sequence). V lost 8 bases and J lost 5, with 13 bases in between. This CDR3 contains 12 residues. The CDR3 reads CASGNWGNEQYF. CDR3 sequence (DNA): TGTGCCAGTGGTAACTGGGGGAACGAGCAGTACTTC.

This chain links TRBV7-3 with TRBJ2-3; 9 bases match TRBD1. In germline, CDR1 is SGHTA, CDR2 FQGTGA. The CDR3 loop spans 15 amino acids. With 4 bases clipped from V and 2 bases from J, the junction kept 4 bases outside the gene matches. CDR3 sequence: CASSSGTGTTDTQYF. CDR3 in DNA: TGTGCCAGCAGCTCGGGGACAGGGACCACAGATACGCAGTATTTT. Drawing the rest from reference TRBV7-3 and TRBJ2-3, the complete variable domain is GAGVSQTPSNKVTEKGKYVELRCDPISGHTALYWYRQSLGQGPEFLIYFQGTGAADDSGLPNDRFFAVRPEGSVSTLKIQRTERGDSAVYLCASSSGTGTTDTQYFGPGTRLTVL.

The J gene is TRBJ1-2, the V gene TRBV5-3, with 7 positions matching TRBD1. TRBV5-3 is marked as an open reading frame, function uncertain. V lost 1 base, J lost 0 bases, and 15 bases stayed unmatched. The CDR3 sequence is 19 residues long. CDR3 region: CARSLFLRTGASSNYGYTF. The CDR3 nucleotides read TGTGCCAGAAGCTTGTTCCTACGGACAGGCGCCTCCTCTAACTATGGCTACACCTTC.

This chain connects TRBV9 to TRBJ1-4, with D tentatively TRBD1 (5 bases). The CDR3 is 16 residues long. V lost 0 bases and J lost 7, with 16 bases in between. Germline V lookup: CDR1 SGDLS, CDR2 YYNGEE. The CDR3 region is CASSVGQGERAEKLFF. The DNA for the CDR3 is TGTGCCAGCAGCGTAGGCCAAGGGGAACGGGCTGAAAAACTGTTTTTT. Variable domain in full (rest from reference TRBV9 and TRBJ1-4): DSGVTQTPKHLITATGQRVTLRCSPRSGDLSVYWYQQSLDQGLQFLIQYYNGEERAKGNILERFSAQQFPDLHSELNLSSLELGDSALYFCASSVGQGERAEKLFFGSGTQLSVL.

This sequence joins TRBV6-5 and TRBJ1-2, with D tentatively TRBD1 (5 bases). Germline CDR1 MNHEY, CDR2 SVGAGI. The CDR3 has 15 residues. The V and J ends lost 10 bases and 8 bases respectively, with 26 bases between them. The CDR3 DNA is TGTGCCACGCTTACGTGGCGGGCCCGAGGGGAAGGCTACACCTTC. Its protein product is CATLTWRARGEGYTF.

This chain joins TRBV27 and TRBJ1-4, with a tentative D call TRBD1 (6 bases). The V gene lost 2 bases and the J gene lost 7 bases, with 11 bases spanning the gap. CDR3 length: 14 residues. The V gene's germline CDR1 is MNHEY and CDR2 SMNVEV (reference sequence). CDR3 coding DNA: TGTGCCAGCAGTTTACTGAGGGGGGCTGAAAAACTGTTTTTT. Translating gives CASSLLRGAEKLFF.

The chain couples TRBV9 to TRBJ2-5; tentative D call: TRBD2 (5 bases). Germline CDR1 SGDLS, CDR2 YYNGEE. The length of the CDR3 is 16 residues. The V gene lost 0 bases and the J gene lost 2 bases, with 14 bases spanning the gap. The CDR3 region has the DNA TGTGCCAGCAGCGTAGGTCATCGGGGAAGGCAAGAGACCCAGTACTTC. Amino acid sequence: CASSVGHRGRQETQYF.

The CDR3: CASSSTGYEQYF. The CDR3, as DNA: TGTGCCAGCAGCTCGACAGGGTACGAGCAGTACTTC. The chain joins TRBV11-1 to TRBJ2-7; the match to TRBD1 covers 7 bases. In germline, CDR1 is SGHAT, CDR2 FQDESV (reference sequence). This CDR3 is 12 amino acids long. With 4 bases clipped from V and 4 bases from J, the junction kept 1 base outside the gene matches.

This clone has just a few counts. V gene TRBV13 combines with J gene TRBJ1-1; no definite D call. V was cut by 1 base and J by 7 bases, with 4 bases left in between. The CDR3 sequence is 11 residues long. The V gene's germline CDR1 is PRHDT and CDR2 FYEKMQ (reference sequence). The CDR3 here is CASSLENEAFF. The DNA of the CDR3 is TGTGCCAGCAGCTTAGAGAATGAAGCTTTCTTT.

V is TRBV28 and J is TRBJ2-3; 9 nucleotides align to TRBD1. There are 17 residues in the CDR3. Germline V gene data show CDR1 as MDHEN and CDR2 as SYDVKM. Unmatched junction bases numbered 11, after V lost 2 bases and J lost 5 bases. In nucleotides, the CDR3 is TGTGCCAGCAGTTTAGGAGTCCGGGACAGGGTGGAAGATACGCAGTATTTT. As protein: CASSLGVRDRVEDTQYF.

This clone came up once. CDR3 coding DNA: TGTGCCAGCAGCTCCGACAGGGAGATTTCCTACGAGCAGTACTTC. As protein: CASSSDREISYEQYF. The V gene is TRBV5-4, the J gene TRBJ2-7; TRBD1 agrees at 7 bases. Germline-derived CDR1 and CDR2 are SGHNT and YYREEE (reference sequence). J lost 1 base, V lost 3 bases, and 7 bases had no gene match. This CDR3 comprises 15 residues.

This clone has more than one count but fewer than ten. The V and J genes are TRBV6-1 and TRBJ1-2, with D unclear. CDR3 length: 13 residues. Trimming removed 2 bases at V and 7 bases at J, with 11 bases between. Per germline, CDR1 MNHNS and CDR2 SASEGT. Here the CDR3 reads CASSERSVGGYTF. The CDR3 DNA follows: TGTGCCAGCAGTGAACGGTCAGTGGGTGGCTACACCTTC.

The J gene is TRBJ2-7, the V gene TRBV4-2; possible D gene TRBD2, 5 bases. The germline CDR1 and CDR2 sequences are LGHNA and YNFKEQ. V was trimmed by 4 bases and J by 0 bases, leaving 10 bases between them. The CDR3 is 14 amino acids. CDR3 sequence reads: CASSPGVSSYEQYF. CDR3 in DNA: TGTGCCAGCAGCCCCGGGGTAAGCTCCTACGAGCAGTACTTC.

The chain couples TRBV7-9 to TRBJ2-1; 11 nucleotides align to TRBD2. The CDR3 consists of 16 residues. Trimming removed 5 bases from V and 5 bases from J; junction bases left unmatched: 8. Germline CDR1 is SEHNR and CDR2 is FQNEAQ (reference sequence). The CDR3 reads CASSPLAGGLNNEQFF. The CDR3 DNA reads as TGTGCCAGCAGCCCGCTAGCGGGGGGACTCAACAATGAGCAGTTCTTC.

This chain uses TRBV5-1 with TRBJ2-7; no reliable D call. This CDR3 comprises 14 residues. CDR1 is SGHRS and CDR2 is YFSETQ in the germline V gene. V shed 4 bases and J shed 7 bases, with 18 bases lying between them. In DNA, the CDR3 is TGCGCCAGCAGCAGGCCGGACGGCGTCGGTGAGCAGTACTTC. Translating gives CASSRPDGVGEQYF.

The chain combines TRBV7-3 with TRBJ1-2, with 9 bases aligning to TRBD1. Per germline, CDR1 SGHTA and CDR2 FQGTGA. The CDR3 runs 19 residues. V shed 1 base, J shed 0 bases, and the junction held 12 bases outside the gene matches. The CDR3 here is CASSLSPGTGPQSNYGYTF. The DNA of the CDR3 is TGTGCCAGCAGCTTAAGCCCCGGGACAGGGCCCCAATCTAACTATGGCTACACCTTC.

Here the CDR3 DNA reads TGTGCCAGCAGCTTACCCCCAGGGGGCCCTGAAGCTTTCTTT. Translated: CASSLPPGGPEAFF. The rearrangement uses TRBV7-8 and TRBJ1-1; 8 bases fit TRBD1. The CDR3 is 14 amino acids. The ends lost 2 bases at V and 6 bases at J; junction bases unmatched: 5. The germline V gene has CDR1 SGHVS and CDR2 FQNEAQ.

The V call is TRBV2, the J call TRBJ1-2; 7 nucleotides match TRBD1. Germline loops: CDR1 SNHLY, CDR2 FYNNEI. Trimming took 4 bases from V and 6 from J; bases not matched to a gene: 11. The CDR3 runs to 15 residues. The CDR3 reads CASSVSWTGVNGYTF. CDR3 in DNA: TGTGCCAGCAGTGTTAGCTGGACAGGAGTCAATGGCTACACCTTC. The entire variable domain, with the rest obtained from reference TRBV2 and TRBJ1-2, is as follows: EPEVTQTPSHQVTQMGQEVILRCVPISNHLYFYWYRQILGQKVEFLVSFYNNEISEKSEIFDDQFSVERPDGSNFTLKIRSTKLEDSAMYFCASSVSWTGVNGYTFGSGTRLTVV.

V and J are TRBV11-2 and TRBJ2-7; D perhaps matches TRBD1 (6 bases). The CDR3 has 14 residues. CDR1 SGHAT and CDR2 FQNNGV come from the germline V gene. V gave up 2 bases and J gave up 3 bases, with 11 bases separating them. The CDR3 here is CASSLLGQSYEQYF. CDR3 DNA: TGTGCCAGCAGCTTACTAGGACAGAGCTACGAGCAGTACTTC.

This chain links TRBV30 with TRBJ1-3; D call uncertain. The V gene lost 2 bases and the J gene lost 0 bases, with 14 bases spanning the gap. The CDR3 has 16 amino acids. From germline, CDR1 is GTSNPN and CDR2 SVGIG (reference sequence). The chain's CDR3 is CAWSLGIWDSGNTIYF. The CDR3 DNA sequence: TGTGCCTGGAGTCTGGGGATCTGGGACTCTGGAAACACCATATATTTT.

The chain has TRBV28 and TRBJ2-7, with D perhaps matching TRBD2 (5 bases). With 4 bases removed from V and 4 bases from J, the gap between germline ends came to 17 bases. Germline loops: CDR1 MDHEN, CDR2 SYDVKM. The CDR3 contains 15 residues. The CDR3 sequence: CASSSPDSLSYEQYF. CDR3 in DNA: TGTGCCAGCAGTTCCCCGGACTCTCTAAGTTACGAGCAGTACTTC.

V and J are TRBV7-2 and TRBJ1-6; tentatively, D is TRBD1 (6 bases). This CDR3 has 14 residues. Trimming took off 3 bases at V and 9 bases at J, with 12 bases between the two ends. Germline CDR1 SGHTA, CDR2 FQGNSA. The CDR3 bases are TGTGCCAGCAGCTTTACAGGGTCCGGTTCACCCCTCCACTTT. This translates into CASSFTGSGSPLHF.

The gene calls are TRBV2 and TRBJ2-7; 8 bases are shared with TRBD1. Germline V lookup: CDR1 SNHLY, CDR2 FYNNEI. V gave up 4 bases and J gave up 2 bases; unmatched junction bases: 4. The CDR3 loop spans 14 amino acids. The CDR3 DNA is TGTGCCAGCAGTGGACAGGGGAGTACCTACGAGCAGTACTTC. Its translation: CASSGQGSTYEQYF. The full variable domain, rest sourced from reference TRBV2 and TRBJ2-7, is EPEVTQTPSHQVTQMGQEVILRCVPISNHLYFYWYRQILGQKVEFLVSFYNNEISEKSEIFDDQFSVERPDGSNFTLKIRSTKLEDSAMYFCASSGQGSTYEQYFGPGTRLTVT.

This chain joins TRBV18 and TRBJ1-2; D unclear. Trimming stripped 3 bases from V and 4 bases from J, with 9 bases between. This CDR3 region has 13 residues. Germline CDR1 KGHSH, CDR2 LQKENI. The DNA of the CDR3 is TGTGCCAGCTCACCCGGGGTTACCTATGGCTACACCTTC. Its protein product is CASSPGVTYGYTF.

The CDR3 DNA sequence: TGTGCCAGTAGTACAGGTTTTCGAGGCTCTGGAAACACCATATATTTT. Translation: CASSTGFRGSGNTIYF. The rearrangement joins TRBV19 to TRBJ1-3, with unresolved D. Germline V gene lookup returns CDR1 LNHDA and CDR2 SQIVND (reference sequence). Trimming removed 4 bases at V and 0 bases at J, with 13 bases between. The CDR3 sequence is 16 residues long.

The CDR3 nucleotides are TGTGCCAGCAGGCGGACAGGGGGGACCGGGGAGCTGTTTTTT. Protein sequence: CASRRTGGTGELFF. This sequence joins TRBV9 and TRBJ2-2, with TRBD1 matching 10 bases. V gave up 5 bases and J gave up 5 bases; unmatched junction bases: 3. Germline CDR1 and CDR2: SGDLS and YYNGEE. The CDR3 extends over 14 amino acids.

V gene TRBV19 combines with J gene TRBJ1-2; no clear D gene. Per the germline V gene, CDR1 is LNHDA and CDR2 is SQIVND (reference sequence). V lost 7 bases and J 8 bases, leaving 26 bases between the germline ends. The CDR3 totals 16 residues. CDR3 coding DNA: TGTGCCAGTACCGTAACCCTTACGCGTCAAACGGGGGGCTACACCTTC. This gives the protein CASTVTLTRQTGGYTF.